This T cell receptor (beta chain) derives from a study of T-cell memory formation after mild COVID-19. Germline assignment: CDR1 KGHDR and CDR2 SFDVKD. With 1 base removed from V and 3 bases from J, the gap between germline ends came to 5 bases. This CDR3 is built from 13 residues. Researchers used 5'RACE with constant-segment primers to make TCR alpha and TCR beta cDNA libraries that carry sample barcodes and UMIs. One entry per CDR3 protein, called by TCRdb with MiXCR from the 5' RACE reads. The sample lists more than 450,000 distinct CDR3 sequences; roughly 17% were seen once. Study-level results: Second-wave clones peaking on day 37 lacked confirmed SARS-CoV-2 specificity. Among CD4+ contracting clones, most were CM and EM, and CD8+ ones EMRA.

Regarding this clonotype: Its antigen is unknown.

This TCR was sampled from an adult woman who had mild COVID-19 (a few samples of this study predate the infection). Cell type and time point are not known. The source material was PBMCs or a T cell subset sorted from them (not recorded which). V gene TRBV24-1 combines with J gene TRBJ1-1; a possible D gene is TRBD1 (5 bases). The CDR3 here is CATSDLGDTEAFF. In DNA form, the CDR3 reads TGTGCCACCAGTGATTTAGGGGACACTGAAGCTTTCTTT.